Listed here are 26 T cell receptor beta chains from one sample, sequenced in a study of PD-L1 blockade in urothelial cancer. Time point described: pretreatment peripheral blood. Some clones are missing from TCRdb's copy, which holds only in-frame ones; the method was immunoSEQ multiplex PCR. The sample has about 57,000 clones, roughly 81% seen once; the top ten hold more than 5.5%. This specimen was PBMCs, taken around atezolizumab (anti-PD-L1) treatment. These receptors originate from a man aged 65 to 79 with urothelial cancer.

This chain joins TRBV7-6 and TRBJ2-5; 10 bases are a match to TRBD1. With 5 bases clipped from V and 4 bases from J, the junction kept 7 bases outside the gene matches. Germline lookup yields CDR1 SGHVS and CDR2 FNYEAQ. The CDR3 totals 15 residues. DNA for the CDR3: TGTGCCAGCAGCCCGTTGGGACAGGGGAGAGAGACCCAGTACTTC. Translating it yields CASSPLGQGRETQYF. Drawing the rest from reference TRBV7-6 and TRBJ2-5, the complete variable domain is GAGVSQSPRYKVTKRGQDVALRCDPISGHVSLYWYRQALGQGPEFLTYFNYEAQQDKSGLPNDRFSAERPEGSISTLTIQRTEQRDSAMYRCASSPLGQGRETQYFGPGTRLLVL.

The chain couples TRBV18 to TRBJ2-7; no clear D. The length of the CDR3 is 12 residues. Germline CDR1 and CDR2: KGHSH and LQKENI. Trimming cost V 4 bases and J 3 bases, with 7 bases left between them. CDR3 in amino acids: CASSLGDYEQYF. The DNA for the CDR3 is TGTGCCAGCTCACTAGGAGACTACGAGCAGTACTTC.

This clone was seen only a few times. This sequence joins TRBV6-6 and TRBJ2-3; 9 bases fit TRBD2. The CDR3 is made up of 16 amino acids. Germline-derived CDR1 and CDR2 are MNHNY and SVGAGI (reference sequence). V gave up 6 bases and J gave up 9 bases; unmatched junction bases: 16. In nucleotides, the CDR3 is TGTGCCAGCAGCTCCCGACTAGCGGTCGCTAAACGGACGCAGTATTTT. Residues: CASSSRLAVAKRTQYF.

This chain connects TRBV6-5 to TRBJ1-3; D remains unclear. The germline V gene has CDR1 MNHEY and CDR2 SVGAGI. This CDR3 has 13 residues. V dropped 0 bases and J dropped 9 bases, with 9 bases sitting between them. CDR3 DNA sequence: TGTGCCAGCAGTTACTCTGTACGCGGCACCATATATTTT. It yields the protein CASSYSVRGTIYF.

CDR3 nucleotide sequence: TGTGCCAGCAGTCGGGAACGGAACTATGGCTACACCTTC. Its translation is CASSRERNYGYTF. The chain combines TRBV6-1 with TRBJ1-2; D is undetermined. Germline lookup yields CDR1 MNHNS and CDR2 SASEGT. The V end lost 5 bases, the J end lost 2 bases, and 9 bases lay between the germline ends. This CDR3 has 13 amino acids.

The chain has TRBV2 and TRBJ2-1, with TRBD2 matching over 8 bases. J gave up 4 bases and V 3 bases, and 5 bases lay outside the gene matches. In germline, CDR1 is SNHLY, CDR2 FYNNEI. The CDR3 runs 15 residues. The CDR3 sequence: CASSEGRGAYNEQFF. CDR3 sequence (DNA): TGTGCCAGCAGTGAGGGGCGGGGGGCTTACAATGAGCAGTTCTTC. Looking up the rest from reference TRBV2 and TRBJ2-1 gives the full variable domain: EPEVTQTPSHQVTQMGQEVILRCVPISNHLYFYWYRQILGQKVEFLVSFYNNEISEKSEIFDDQFSVERPDGSNFTLKIRSTKLEDSAMYFCASSEGRGAYNEQFFGPGTRLTVL.

The CDR3 DNA reads as TGTGCCTGGAGTAATACGGGAGGGCCCGGGGTAGAGACCCAGTACTTC. It codes for CAWSNTGGPGVETQYF. This chain uses TRBV30 with TRBJ2-5, with TRBD2 matching over 8 bases. Germline V gene sequence: CDR1 GTSNPN, CDR2 SVGIG (reference sequence). Losses at the gene ends were 2 bases for V and 4 bases for J; bases not matched to a gene: 12. CDR3 length: 16 amino acids.

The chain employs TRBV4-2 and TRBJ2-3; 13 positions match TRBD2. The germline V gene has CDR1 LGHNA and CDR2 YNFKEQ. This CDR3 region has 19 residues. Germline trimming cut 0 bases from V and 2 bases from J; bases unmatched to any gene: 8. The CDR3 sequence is CASSQDRELAGGSTDTQYF. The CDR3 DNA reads TGTGCCAGCAGCCAAGATCGGGAACTAGCGGGAGGGTCCACAGATACGCAGTATTTT.

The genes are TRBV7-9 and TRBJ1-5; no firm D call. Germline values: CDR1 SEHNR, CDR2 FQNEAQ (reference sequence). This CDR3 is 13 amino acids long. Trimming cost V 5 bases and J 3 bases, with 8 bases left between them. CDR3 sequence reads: CASSGETNQPQHF. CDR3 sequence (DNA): TGTGCCAGCAGCGGGGAGACCAATCAGCCCCAGCATTTT.

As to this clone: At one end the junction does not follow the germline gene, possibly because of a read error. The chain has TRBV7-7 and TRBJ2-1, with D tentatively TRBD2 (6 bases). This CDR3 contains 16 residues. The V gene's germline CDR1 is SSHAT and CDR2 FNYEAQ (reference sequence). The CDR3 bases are TGTGCTAGCAGCTTAGTTACGGGAGCGCCGTACAATGAGCAGTTCTTC. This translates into CASSLVTGAPYNEQFF.

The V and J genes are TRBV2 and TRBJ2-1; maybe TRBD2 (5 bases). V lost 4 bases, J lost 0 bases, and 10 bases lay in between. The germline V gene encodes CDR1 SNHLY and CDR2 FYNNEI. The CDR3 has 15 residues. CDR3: CASSGGPLSYNEQFF. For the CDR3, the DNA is TGTGCCAGCAGTGGAGGGCCTCTCTCCTACAATGAGCAGTTCTTC. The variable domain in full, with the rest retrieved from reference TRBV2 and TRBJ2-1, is EPEVTQTPSHQVTQMGQEVILRCVPISNHLYFYWYRQILGQKVEFLVSFYNNEISEKSEIFDDQFSVERPDGSNFTLKIRSTKLEDSAMYFCASSGGPLSYNEQFFGPGTRLTVL.

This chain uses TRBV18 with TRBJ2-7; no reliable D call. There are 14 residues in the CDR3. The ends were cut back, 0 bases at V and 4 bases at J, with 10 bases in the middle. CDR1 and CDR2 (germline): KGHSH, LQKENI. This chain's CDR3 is CASSPPRNPYEQYF. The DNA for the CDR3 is TGTGCCAGCTCACCACCGAGAAATCCGTACGAGCAGTACTTC.

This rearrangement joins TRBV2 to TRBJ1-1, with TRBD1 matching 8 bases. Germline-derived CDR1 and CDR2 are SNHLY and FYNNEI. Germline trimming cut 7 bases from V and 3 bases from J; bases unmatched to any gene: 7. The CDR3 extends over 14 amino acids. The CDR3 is CASTTLQGDTEAFF. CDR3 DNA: TGTGCCAGCACGACACTACAGGGGGACACTGAAGCTTTCTTT.

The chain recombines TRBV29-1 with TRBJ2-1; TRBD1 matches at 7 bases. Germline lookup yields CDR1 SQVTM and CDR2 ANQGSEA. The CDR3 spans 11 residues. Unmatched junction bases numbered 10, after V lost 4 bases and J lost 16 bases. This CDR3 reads CSVAPDRVGFF. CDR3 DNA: TGCAGCGTTGCACCAGACAGGGTTGGCTTCTTC.

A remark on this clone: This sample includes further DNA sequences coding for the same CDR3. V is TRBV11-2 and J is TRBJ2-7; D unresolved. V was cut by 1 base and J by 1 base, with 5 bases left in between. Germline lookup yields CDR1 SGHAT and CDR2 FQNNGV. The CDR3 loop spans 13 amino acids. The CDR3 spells CASSLGQSYEQYF. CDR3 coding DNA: TGTGCCAGCAGCTTAGGGCAGTCCTACGAGCAGTACTTC.

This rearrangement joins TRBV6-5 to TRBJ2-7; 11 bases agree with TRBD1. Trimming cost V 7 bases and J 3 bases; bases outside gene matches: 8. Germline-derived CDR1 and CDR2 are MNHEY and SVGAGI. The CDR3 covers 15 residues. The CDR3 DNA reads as TGTGCCAGCACCAGGGGGGGACAGGGGGTCTACGAGCAGTACTTC. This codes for CASTRGGQGVYEQYF.

The chain's CDR3 is CASSDSEGNIIGNQPQHF. The CDR3 DNA reads as TGTGCCAGCAGCGATAGCGAGGGTAATATAATTGGCAATCAGCCCCAGCATTTT. V usage is TRBV7-8 and J usage is TRBJ1-5; D is ambiguous. Trimming took 5 bases from V and 2 from J, leaving 22 bases between them. The germline V gene has CDR1 SGHVS and CDR2 FQNEAQ. This CDR3 has 18 residues. Based on the CDR3 plus reference TRBV7-8 and TRBJ1-5, the full variable domain is GAGVSQSPRYKVAKRGQDVALRCDPISGHVSLFWYQQALGQGPEFLTYFQNEAQLDKSGLPSDRFFAERPEGSVSTLKIQRTQQEDSAVYLCASSDSEGNIIGNQPQHFGDGTRLSIL.

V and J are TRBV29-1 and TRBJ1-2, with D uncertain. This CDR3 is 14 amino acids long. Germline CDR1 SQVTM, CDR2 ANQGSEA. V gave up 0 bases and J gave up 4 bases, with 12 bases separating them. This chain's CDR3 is CSVEDFEVGYGYTF. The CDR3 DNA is TGCAGCGTTGAAGATTTCGAGGTGGGCTATGGCTACACCTTC.

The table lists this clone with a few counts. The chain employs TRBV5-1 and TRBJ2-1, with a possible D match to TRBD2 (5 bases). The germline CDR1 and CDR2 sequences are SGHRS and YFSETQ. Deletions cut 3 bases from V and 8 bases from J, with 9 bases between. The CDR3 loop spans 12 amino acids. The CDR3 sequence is CASSSLADEQFF. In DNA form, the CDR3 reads TGCGCCAGCAGCTCCCTAGCAGATGAGCAGTTCTTC.

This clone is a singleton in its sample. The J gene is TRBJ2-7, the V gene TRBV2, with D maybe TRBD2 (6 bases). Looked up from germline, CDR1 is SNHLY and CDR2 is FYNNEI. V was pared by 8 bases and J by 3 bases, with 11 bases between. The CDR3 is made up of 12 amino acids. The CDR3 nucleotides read TGTGCCAGCGGGAGGACCTACTACGAGCAGTACTTC. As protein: CASGRTYYEQYF.

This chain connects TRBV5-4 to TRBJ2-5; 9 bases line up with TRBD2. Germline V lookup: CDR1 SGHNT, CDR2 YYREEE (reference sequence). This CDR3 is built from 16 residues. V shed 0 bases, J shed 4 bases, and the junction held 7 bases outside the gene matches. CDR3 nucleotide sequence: TGTGCCAGCAGCTTGGCCGGGCGGGGGGGCCGAGAGACCCAGTACTTC. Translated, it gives CASSLAGRGGRETQYF.

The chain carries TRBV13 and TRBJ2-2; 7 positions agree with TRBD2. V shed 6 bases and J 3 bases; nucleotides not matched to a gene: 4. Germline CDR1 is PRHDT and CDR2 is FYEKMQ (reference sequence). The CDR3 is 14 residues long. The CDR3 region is CASRRGSYTGELFF. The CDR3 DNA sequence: TGTGCCAGCAGACGCGGGAGCTACACCGGGGAGCTGTTTTTT.

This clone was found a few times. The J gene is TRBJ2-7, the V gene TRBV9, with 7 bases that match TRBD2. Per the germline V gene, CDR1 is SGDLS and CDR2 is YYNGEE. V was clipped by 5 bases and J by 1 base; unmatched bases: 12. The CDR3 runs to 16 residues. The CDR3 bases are TGTGCCAGCAGTCCAGGTTCGGGCGGGGGATCCTACGAGCAGTACTTC. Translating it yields CASSPGSGGGSYEQYF.

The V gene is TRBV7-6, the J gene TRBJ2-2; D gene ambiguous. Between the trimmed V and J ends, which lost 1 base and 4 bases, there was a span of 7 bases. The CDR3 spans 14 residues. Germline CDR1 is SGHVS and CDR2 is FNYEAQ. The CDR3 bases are TGTGCCAGCAGCTTAGATCAGATCACCGGGGAGCTGTTTTTT. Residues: CASSLDQITGELFF.

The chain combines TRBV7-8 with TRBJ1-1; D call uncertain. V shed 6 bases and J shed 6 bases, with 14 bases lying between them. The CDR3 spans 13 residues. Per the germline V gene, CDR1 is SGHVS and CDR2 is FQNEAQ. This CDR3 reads CASSPEPEAEAFF. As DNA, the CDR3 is TGTGCCAGCAGTCCGGAACCGGAGGCTGAAGCTTTCTTT.

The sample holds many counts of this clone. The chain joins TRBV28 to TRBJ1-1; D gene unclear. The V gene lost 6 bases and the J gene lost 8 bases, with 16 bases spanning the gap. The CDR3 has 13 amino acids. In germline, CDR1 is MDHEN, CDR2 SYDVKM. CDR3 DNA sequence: TGTGCCAGCAGCCCGTTTTATGGCGGGGAAGCTTTCTTT. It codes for CASSPFYGGEAFF.